A selection of T cell receptor beta chains follows, all from one sample in a study of regulatory T cells in long-lasting Graves disease. TCRdb processed the multiplex PCR reads anew with MiXCR; each CDR3 protein has one entry. The sample contains more than 400,000 distinct CDR3 sequences, around 16% of which appear only once. These same records also appear under a second study, on T cells in Graves' hyperthyroidism and ophthalmopathy.

This specimen was peripheral blood mononuclear cells (PBMCs), taken at new diagnosis, from a patient treated with antithyroid drugs. The receptors shown here come from a man aged 35-49 years with Graves disease. CDR3s include the opening cysteine and the closing phenylalanine or tryptophan. Each record gives: clone size, J gene, V gene, D gene, CDR3 DNA, CDR3 protein. A D gene is named only where the DNA matches it firmly. The listing skips clone size in some rows; elsewhere it reads once, few, many or a size class.

.,TRBJ2-7,TRBV28,.,TGTGCCAGCAGTTACCCAACCGGGGGCAGGGCCTACGAGCAGTACTTC,CASSYPTGGRAYEQYF
many,TRBJ2-7,TRBV7-9,.,TGTGCCAGCAGCTTAGCGCTATCCTACGAGCAGTACTTC,CASSLALSYEQYF
many,TRBJ2-1,TRBV28,.,TGTGCCAGCAATCTCGCAGGGAGGTTGGAGCAGTTCTTC,CASNLAGRLEQFF
few,TRBJ2-7,TRBV6-2/TRBV6-3,TRBD2,TGTGCCAGCAGTTCCCCCTTGGGGGGGAGGGCATCCTACGAGCAGTACTTC,CASSSPLGGRASYEQYF
many,TRBJ1-1,TRBV28,.,TGTGCCAGCAGACGGAACACTGAAGCTTTCTTT,CASRRNTEAFF
few,TRBJ2-5,TRBV5-1,TRBD2,TGCGCCAGCAGCTTCACCGGGACTAGCGGTGGGGAGACCCAGTACTTC,CASSFTGTSGGETQYF
few,TRBJ2-5,TRBV29-1,.,TGCAGCGTTGGCTGGGGCAGGGCAGGAGAGACCCAGTACTTC,CSVGWGRAGETQYF
many,TRBJ2-2,TRBV19,TRBD1,TGTGCCAGTACCAACAGGGGTACCGGGGAGCTGTTTTTT,CASTNRGTGELFF
few,TRBJ1-4,TRBV4-2,.,TGTGCCAGCAGCCAAGACCTGAACGGCGGTAATGAAAAACTGTTTTTT,CASSQDLNGGNEKLFF
few,TRBJ1-5,TRBV30,TRBD1,TGTGCCTGGAGTTGGACAGGGGATCAGCCCCAGCATTTT,CAWSWTGDQPQHF
many,TRBJ2-1,TRBV20-1,.,TGCAGTCCAGCGGAGGCTGAGCAGTTCTTC,CSPAEAEQFF
.,TRBJ2-7,TRBV6-1,.,TGTGCCAGCAGTGTAGGGGACGGGCCCTCCTACGAGCAGTACTTC,CASSVGDGPSYEQYF
many,TRBJ2-3,TRBV12-3/TRBV12-4,.,TGTGCCAGCAGTTCACAGGGATTCGGCACAGATACGCAGTATTTT,CASSSQGFGTDTQYF
.,TRBJ2-2,TRBV7-6,.,TGTGCCAGCAGCTTAGTTTCGTCCGCCACCGGGGAGCTGTTTTTT,CASSLVSSATGELFF
many,TRBJ2-3,TRBV18,.,TGTGCCAGCTCCCGAGATACGCAGTATTTT,CASSRDTQYF
many,TRBJ1-6,TRBV20-1,.,TGCAGTGCTTCTGGGAGTGGCTCCTATAATTCACCCCTCCACTTT,CSASGSGSYNSPLHF
.,TRBJ2-3,TRBV24-1,.,TGTGCCACCCCCGGGACTCCTAGCACAGATACGCAGTATTTT,CATPGTPSTDTQYF
many,TRBJ2-1,TRBV11-2,TRBD2,TGTGCCAGCAGTTGGACTAGCGGGGGGGAAAATGAGCAGTTCTTC,CASSWTSGGENEQFF
many,TRBJ2-5,TRBV28,.,TGTGCCAGCAGTTCCCGGAGGGCCCCCCAAGAGACCCAGTACTTC,CASSSRRAPQETQYF
many,TRBJ2-7,TRBV6-1,.,TGTGCCAGCAGCGTACAGGTATCCTACGAGCAGTACTTC,CASSVQVSYEQYF
.,TRBJ2-1,TRBV4-1,TRBD2,TGCGCCAGCAGCCAAGCCGGGACTAGCGGGAGACGGCCCTACAATGAGCAGTTCTTC,CASSQAGTSGRRPYNEQFF
few,TRBJ1-6,TRBV20-1,.,TGCAGTGCTAGAGGGACCGACTCACCCCTCCACTTT,CSARGTDSPLHF
.,TRBJ2-3,TRBV5-1,.,TGCGCCAGCAGCTTGGCACGGGGGTCCCCAGATACGCAGTATTTT,CASSLARGSPDTQYF
.,TRBJ2-7,TRBV15,.,TGTGCCACCAGTTTCGGGACGGTCTCCTACGAGCAGTACTTC,CATSFGTVSYEQYF